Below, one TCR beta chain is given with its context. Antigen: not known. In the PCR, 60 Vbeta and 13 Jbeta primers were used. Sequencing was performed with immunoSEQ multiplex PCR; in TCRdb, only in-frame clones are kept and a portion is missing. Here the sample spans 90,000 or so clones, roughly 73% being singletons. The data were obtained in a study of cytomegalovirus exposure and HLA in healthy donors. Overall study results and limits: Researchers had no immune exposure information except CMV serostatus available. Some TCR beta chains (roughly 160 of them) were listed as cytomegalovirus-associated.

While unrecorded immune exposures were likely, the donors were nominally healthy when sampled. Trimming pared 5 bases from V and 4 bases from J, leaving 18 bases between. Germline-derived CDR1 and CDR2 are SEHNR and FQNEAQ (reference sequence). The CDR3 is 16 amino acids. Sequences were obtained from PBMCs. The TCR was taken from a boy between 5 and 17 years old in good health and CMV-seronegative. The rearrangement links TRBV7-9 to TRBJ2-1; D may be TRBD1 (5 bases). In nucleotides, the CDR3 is TGTGCCAGCAGCCTCCTGAGGTCTTCAGGGTACAATGAGCAGTTCTTC. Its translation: CASSLLRSSGYNEQFF.